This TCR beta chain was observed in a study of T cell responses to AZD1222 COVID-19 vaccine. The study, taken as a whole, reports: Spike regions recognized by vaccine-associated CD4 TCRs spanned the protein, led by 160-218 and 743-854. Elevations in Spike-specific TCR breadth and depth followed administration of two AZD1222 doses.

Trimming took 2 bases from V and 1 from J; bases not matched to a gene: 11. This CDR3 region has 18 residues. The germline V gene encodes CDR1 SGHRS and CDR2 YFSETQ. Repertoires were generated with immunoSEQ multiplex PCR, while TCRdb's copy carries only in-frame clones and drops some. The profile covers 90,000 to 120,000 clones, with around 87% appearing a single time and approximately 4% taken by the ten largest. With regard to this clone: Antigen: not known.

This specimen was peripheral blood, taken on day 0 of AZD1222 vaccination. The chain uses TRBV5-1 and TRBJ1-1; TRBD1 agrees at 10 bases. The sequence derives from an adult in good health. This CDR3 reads CASSLSPGTGASNTEAFF. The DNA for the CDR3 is TGCGCCAGCAGCTTAAGTCCCGGGACAGGGGCCTCGAACACTGAAGCTTTCTTT.